This is a list of T cell receptor beta chains from one sample in a study of beta chain features in type 1 diabetes. The data were produced by immunoSEQ multiplex PCR, yet TCRdb's version contains in-frame clones alone and is incomplete. There are around 430,000 clones in the sample; about 32% occur only once, and 0.05% to 0.065% lies in the top ten. The sample comprised naive CD4+ T cells from blood. The receptors were sampled from a man between 18 and 35 years old in good health. Each CDR3 is given without its conserved first and last residue. Size is stated for part of the rows, as once, few or many counts, or as a class when the clone is expanded.

clone_size,v_call,j_call,cdr3_aa
-,TRBV25-1,TRBJ2-2,ASSEFRVGTGELF
-,TRBV19,TRBJ1-1,ATLSPMGLNTEAF
-,TRBV4-2,TRBJ2-1,ASSPSLSGRRDNEQF
-,TRBV7-7,TRBJ2-5,ASSSWTKETQY
few,TRBV13,TRBJ2-7,ASSRLAASYEQY
few,TRBV20-1,TRBJ1-1,SARGLAEAF
-,TRBV7-9,TRBJ2-7,ASSGVDRPSYEQY
few,TRBV19,TRBJ2-7,ASSHRDSYYEQY
few,TRBV29-1,TRBJ2-3,SVVRGQGRTDTQY
-,TRBV5-6,TRBJ2-7,ASSKFSGRPYEQY
few,TRBV7-9,TRBJ2-1,ASSPSRFGTGVTYNEQF
-,TRBV27,TRBJ2-3,ASRGMGTDTQY
-,TRBV2,TRBJ2-4,ATSGGWNIQY
-,TRBV2,TRBJ1-2,ASSDFRGPDRDGYT
-,TRBV30,TRBJ1-5,AWSQYSNQPQH
-,TRBV30,TRBJ1-5,AWRRREGPQH
few,TRBV5-1,TRBJ2-2,ASSRLAGGNTGELF
-,TRBV27,TRBJ2-7,ASSLNGAYEQY
-,TRBV27,TRBJ2-1,ASRKQYNEQF
-,TRBV5-1,TRBJ2-7,ASSFTGDLSSYEQY
-,TRBV30,TRBJ1-5,AWTGGLSNQPQH
few,TRBV9,TRBJ2-7,ASSELADTYEQY
-,TRBV29-1,TRBJ2-3,SVALGGPDTQY
-,TRBV12-5,TRBJ2-1,ASGLDEQF
few,TRBV2,TRBJ2-1,ASCQEINEQF
-,TRBV30,TRBJ2-1,AWNKPSVSGGILSNEQF
few,TRBV5-1,TRBJ2-1,ASRDPPRAEL
few,TRBV30,TRBJ2-7,AWSVLAGESTALQQY
-,TRBV6-5,TRBJ1-3,ASSYGRFSGNTIY
-,TRBV29-1,TRBJ2-7,SVRSGGPYEQY
few,TRBV29-1,TRBJ2-7,SVFRQGSYEQY
-,TRBV6-1,TRBJ1-1,ASSVQGLNTEAF
few,TRBV4-1,TRBJ2-3,ASSQEAASGRAGTDTQY
-,TRBV9,TRBJ2-7,ASSVGGSPSYEQY
-,TRBV7-2,TRBJ1-1,ASSPGQGTEAF
few,TRBV18,TRBJ2-5,ASSPPVKTQY
-,TRBV25-1,TRBJ2-3,ASSVLLASSTDTQY
-,TRBV6-5,TRBJ2-1,ASRPGGGNEQF
-,TRBV4-1,TRBJ2-7,ASSRGLLDSYEQY
-,TRBV14,TRBJ1-4,ASSQINEKLF
few,TRBV29-1,TRBJ1-5,SVGKGSNQPQH
-,TRBV4-3,TRBJ2-7,ASSQAIWVSYEQY
few,TRBV14,TRBJ2-1,ASKGTNPYNEQF
-,TRBV7-6,TRBJ2-5,ASSLVRETQY
-,TRBV6-6,TRBJ2-3,ASRSTGEDTQY
-,TRBV29-1,TRBJ2-3,SVNYASTDTQY
once,TRBV9,TRBJ2-5,ASSPRGVGGETQY
few,TRBV30,TRBJ1-1,AWSAQMNTEAF
-,TRBV4-1,TRBJ2-5,ASSQAQQETQY
-,TRBV7-2,TRBJ2-7,ASSLLAGYEQY
few,TRBV7-2,TRBJ1-1,ASSLEVGSRRGTEAF
-,TRBV30,TRBJ2-3,ALTPGVMTDTQY
-,TRBV5-4,TRBJ2-5,ASSFPAGGLETQY
-,TRBV10-3,TRBJ1-1,AISRTGEAF
few,TRBV7-9,TRBJ1-1,ASSLFGTGNTEAF
once,TRBV5-6,TRBJ2-5,ASSFGDSQETQY